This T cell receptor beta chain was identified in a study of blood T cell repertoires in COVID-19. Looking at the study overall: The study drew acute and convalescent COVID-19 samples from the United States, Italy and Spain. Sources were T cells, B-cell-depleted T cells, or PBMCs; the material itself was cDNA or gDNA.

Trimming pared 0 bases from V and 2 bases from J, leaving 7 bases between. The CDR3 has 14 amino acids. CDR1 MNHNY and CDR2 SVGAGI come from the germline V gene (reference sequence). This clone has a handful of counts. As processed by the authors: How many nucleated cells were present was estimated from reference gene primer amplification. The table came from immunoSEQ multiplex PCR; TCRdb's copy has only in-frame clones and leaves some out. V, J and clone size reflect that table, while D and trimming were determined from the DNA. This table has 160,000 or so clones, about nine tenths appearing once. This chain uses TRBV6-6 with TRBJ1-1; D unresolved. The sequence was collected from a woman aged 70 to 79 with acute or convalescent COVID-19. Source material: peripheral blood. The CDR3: CASSYSKSNTEAFF. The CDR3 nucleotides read TGTGCCAGCAGTTACTCGAAAAGCAACACTGAAGCTTTCTTT.